These 19 T cell receptor beta chains came from one sample sequenced in a study of human T cells and chemical hapten exposure. Time point described: patch test 3, about 24 weeks after DPC sensitization. Noted treatment: therapeutic diphenylcyclopropenone sensitization with weekly scalp DPC. TCRdb processed the RACE reads anew with MiXCR; each CDR3 protein has one entry. The sample holds about 200,000 distinct CDR3 sequences, about 25% seen once. The sequencing used whole blood, collected in connection with sensitization to the hapten diphenylcyclopropenone (DPC). The source of these receptors is a woman between 40 and 55 years old with alopecia areata. Some clones in this sample may be carry-over from other donors' samples.

This clonotype was seen many times. The J gene is TRBJ2-2, the V gene TRBV10-3, with 8 bases lining up with TRBD2. CDR1 is ENHRY and CDR2 is SYGVKD in the germline V gene. The CDR3 extends over 16 amino acids. V trimming: 6 bases; J trimming: 7 bases; junction bases outside the gene matches: 13. Here the CDR3 DNA reads TGTGCCATCAGGGGTCCCCTAGCGGGCTCTGACGGGGAGCTGTTTTTT. Protein: CAIRGPLAGSDGELFF.

The chain employs TRBV28 and TRBJ2-1; 10 bases agree with TRBD1. Trimming at V came to 1 base and at J to 5 bases, leaving 8 bases not matched to a gene. Germline values: CDR1 MDHEN, CDR2 SYDVKM. The CDR3 runs to 17 residues. The CDR3 reads CASSLSGTGVPHNEQFF. Written as DNA, the CDR3 is TGTGCCAGCAGTTTATCGGGGACAGGGGTTCCCCACAATGAGCAGTTCTTC.

V is TRBV2 and J is TRBJ2-5, with TRBD2 matching over 9 bases. Germline trimming cut 7 bases from V and 0 bases from J; bases unmatched to any gene: 3. This CDR3 spans 14 amino acids. From germline, CDR1 is SNHLY and CDR2 FYNNEI. The CDR3 DNA sequence: TGTGCCAGCACGGCGGGAGGGTACCAAGAGACCCAGTACTTC. Residues: CASTAGGYQETQYF.

This clonotype was found a few times. The chain joins TRBV20-1 to TRBJ1-5; 8 bases fit TRBD1. The V segment lost 5 bases and the J segment 6 bases; nucleotides outside the gene matches: 12. Per germline, CDR1 DFQATT and CDR2 SNEGSKA (reference sequence). The CDR3 runs to 15 residues. Written as DNA, the CDR3 is TGCAGTGCTGGTGTGGACAGGGCGGCAGGTCAGCCCCAGCATTTT. Amino acid sequence: CSAGVDRAAGQPQHF.

This clonotype was seen a single time. The chain is built from TRBV19 and TRBJ1-5; maybe TRBD1 (6 bases). Trimming cost V 7 bases and J 5 bases, with 21 bases left between them. Germline CDR1 is LNHDA and CDR2 is SQIVND (reference sequence). The length of the CDR3 is 16 residues. CDR3 amino acids: CASNSQEGDGYQPQHF. In nucleotides, the CDR3 is TGTGCCAGTAATTCCCAGGAGGGGGATGGCTATCAGCCCCAGCATTTT.

In this sample, this clonotype turned up a few times. The CDR3 nucleotides are TGTGCCAGCAGCTGGACAGGAATTAACACTGAAGCTTTCTTT. It yields the protein CASSWTGINTEAFF. This rearrangement joins TRBV3-1 to TRBJ1-1, with 7 bases identical to TRBD1. The CDR3 sequence is 14 residues long. Germline V lookup: CDR1 LGHDT, CDR2 YNNKEL (reference sequence). Losses at the gene ends were 5 bases for V and 2 bases for J; bases not matched to a gene: 5.

The V gene is TRBV28, the J gene TRBJ2-4; D may correspond to TRBD1 or TRBD2 (6 bases each). Deletions cut 7 bases from V and 8 bases from J, with 15 bases between. Germline assignment: CDR1 MDHEN and CDR2 SYDVKM. The CDR3 has 13 amino acids. The CDR3 region is CASIQAGEDIQYF. The DNA of the CDR3 is TGTGCCAGCATTCAGGCAGGGGAGGACATTCAGTACTTC.

V is TRBV20-1 and J is TRBJ1-1; TRBD1 matches 7 bases. The CDR3 loop spans 13 amino acids. The trim removed 5 bases at V and 5 bases at J, leaving 8 bases unmatched. Germline V gives CDR1 DFQATT, CDR2 SNEGSKA (reference sequence). In DNA, the CDR3 is TGCAGTGCTGTTCGACAGGGATCAACTGAAGCTTTCTTT. It specifies CSAVRQGSTEAFF.

This clonotype appeared once. The chain is built from TRBV6-5 and TRBJ1-1; D is ambiguous. Per germline, CDR1 MNHEY and CDR2 SVGAGI. V gave up 8 bases and J gave up 3 bases, with 7 bases separating them. CDR3 size: 11 residues. The CDR3 region has the DNA TGTGCCAGCGTAGGAGACACTGAAGCTTTCTTT. Amino acid sequence: CASVGDTEAFF.

This clonotype has a handful of counts. The chain recombines TRBV27 with TRBJ2-6; the D is unclear. V was shortened by 7 bases and J by 4 bases, with 20 bases between the two germline ends. In germline, CDR1 is MNHEY, CDR2 SMNVEV (reference sequence). This CDR3 has 17 amino acids. The CDR3 DNA reads TGTGCCAGCAAACTTCAGGCGCTTATGACAGGGGCCAACGTCCTGACTTTC. Its protein is CASKLQALMTGANVLTF.

This chain uses TRBV28 with TRBJ2-1; D remains unclear. Germline V lookup: CDR1 MDHEN, CDR2 SYDVKM. The CDR3 has 15 amino acids. Trimming took off 7 bases at V and 8 bases at J, with 21 bases between the two ends. CDR3 sequence reads: CASIAPGTGLDEQFF. The CDR3 DNA reads TGTGCCAGCATAGCACCGGGCACCGGTCTCGATGAGCAGTTCTTC.

The gene calls are TRBV7-9 and TRBJ2-1; weak D call: TRBD1 (6 bases). Trimming removed 8 bases from V and 5 bases from J, with 13 bases in between. The CDR3 runs to 13 residues. Germline lookup yields CDR1 SEHNR and CDR2 FQNEAQ (reference sequence). The DNA for the CDR3 is TGTGCCAGCGGCAGAAACAGGGACAATGAGCAGTTCTTC. Its protein product is CASGRNRDNEQFF.

The gene calls are TRBV18 and TRBJ1-5, with D perhaps matching TRBD1 (6 bases). This CDR3 is 14 amino acids long. V lost 2 bases and J 4 bases, leaving 9 bases between the germline ends. CDR1 and CDR2 from the germline V gene are KGHSH and LQKENI. The CDR3 loop is CASSPNRANQPQHF. The CDR3 DNA follows: TGTGCCAGCTCACCAAACAGGGCGAATCAGCCCCAGCATTTT.

This rearrangement joins TRBV29-1 to TRBJ2-3; D is tentatively TRBD1 or TRBD2 (5 bases each). V lost 0 bases to trimming and J lost 4 bases, with 14 bases between them. Germline lookup yields CDR1 SQVTM and CDR2 ANQGSEA. The CDR3 is 15 residues long. This CDR3 is CSVEDQVLGADTQYF. The CDR3 nucleotides read TGCAGCGTTGAAGATCAAGTTCTGGGGGCAGATACGCAGTATTTT.

Worth noting for this clonotype: Germline is not matched at one junction end, which may reflect a read error. The chain combines TRBV28 with TRBJ1-2; 7 nucleotides agree with TRBD1. CDR3 length equals 12 residues. Germline loops: CDR1 MDHEN, CDR2 SYDVKM. In DNA form, the CDR3 reads TGTGCCATCAGGGGGGCGTTAAGCGGCTACAACTTC. This translates into CAIRGALSGYNF.

This clonotype was picked up a small number of times. V gene TRBV20-1 combines with J gene TRBJ2-5; TRBD2 aligns across 12 bases. V lost 2 bases to trimming and J lost 3 bases; unmatched junction nucleotides: 7. CDR1 is DFQATT and CDR2 is SNEGSKA in the germline V gene (reference sequence). There are 16 residues in the CDR3. The CDR3 nucleotides read TGCAGTGCTAGACCTTGGACTAGCGGGGTGAAAGAGACCCAGTACTTC. It yields the protein CSARPWTSGVKETQYF.

This clonotype was counted a few times. This chain joins TRBV29-1 and TRBJ2-7; a weak D match, TRBD1 (5 bases). V was pared by 4 bases and J by 3 bases, with 10 bases between. Germline CDR1 reads SQVTM; CDR2 reads ANQGSEA. The CDR3 length is 12 residues. This chain's CDR3 is CSVGGRGYEQYF. For the CDR3, the DNA is TGCAGCGTTGGGGGCCGCGGCTACGAGCAGTACTTC.

This clonotype was seen repeatedly, ten times or more. The rearrangement joins TRBV10-3 to TRBJ2-1, with TRBD2 identical over 12 bases. Germline CDR1 reads ENHRY; CDR2 reads SYGVKD. Germline trimming cut 2 bases from V and 7 bases from J; bases unmatched to any gene: 3. The CDR3 spans 15 residues. The CDR3 protein is CAISERTSGENEQFF. The CDR3 nucleotides read TGTGCCATCAGTGAGAGGACTAGCGGGGAAAATGAGCAGTTCTTC.

In this sample, this clonotype turned up a few times. The CDR3 coding sequence is TGTGCCAGCAGCACCTACTACACAGATACGCAGTATTTT. Translating gives CASSTYYTDTQYF. The genes are TRBV7-2 and TRBJ2-3; D ambiguous. The CDR3 runs 13 residues. The V gene lost 5 bases and the J gene lost 2 bases, with 8 bases spanning the gap. Germline CDR1 SGHTA, CDR2 FQGNSA.